The 29 T cell receptor beta chains presented below share a single source sample, sequenced in a study of T cells after yellow fever vaccination. TCRdb reprocessed the 5' RACE reads with MiXCR, giving one entry per CDR3 protein. Among roughly 260,000 distinct CDR3 sequences listed, 10% to 15% were seen once. The material sequenced was CD4+ T cells sorted from PBMCs, taken 45 days after the yellow fever booster vaccination. The source of these receptors is a young man who received the YFV17D yellow fever vaccine.

This clonotype was observed a few times. V gene TRBV6-2 or TRBV6-3 combines with J gene TRBJ2-7; 12 bases line up with TRBD2. The CDR3 loop spans 15 amino acids. In germline, CDR1 is MNHEY, CDR2 SVGEGT. V lost 7 bases and J lost 6; bases outside the gene matches: 10. CDR3 sequence reads: CASTIQLAGGGEQYF. CDR3 DNA sequence: TGTGCCAGCACCATTCAACTAGCGGGAGGAGGCGAGCAGTACTTC.

The chain recombines TRBV6-1 with TRBJ2-2; 12 positions match TRBD2. The CDR3 is 16 residues long. CDR1 is MNHNS, CDR2 SASEGT, per germline. Losses at the gene ends were 8 bases for V and 0 bases for J; bases not matched to a gene: 4. The CDR3 coding sequence is TGTGCCAGCTATCTAGCGGGAGGGCCGAACACCGGGGAGCTGTTTTTT. Its protein is CASYLAGGPNTGELFF.

The chain employs TRBV24-1 and TRBJ1-1, with a possible D match to TRBD1 (5 bases). The CDR3 has 13 amino acids. Trimming took off 9 bases at V and 1 base at J, with 11 bases between the two ends. Germline lookup yields CDR1 KGHDR and CDR2 SFDVKD. Here the CDR3 reads CATGGPKNTEAFF. The CDR3 DNA reads TGTGCCACCGGGGGACCGAAGAACACTGAAGCTTTCTTT.

To note about this clonotype: This likely comes from a read error, as the CDR3 has no conserved phenylalanine or tryptophan at its end. J is TRBJ2-1 and V is TRBV20-1, with D possibly matching TRBD2 (5 bases). The CDR3 has 11 amino acids. Per the germline V gene, CDR1 is DFQATT and CDR2 is SNEGSKA (reference sequence). The CDR3 protein is CSARDGSEQFL. The DNA of the CDR3 is TGCAGTGCCAGAGATGGGAGTGAGCAGTTCCTC.

This clonotype occurred a few times. The V call is TRBV21-1, the J call TRBJ1-5. TRBV21-1 is noted as a pseudogene. CDR3 length: 12 amino acids. CDR3 loop: CASSNIHQPQHF. The CDR3 nucleotides are TGTGCCAGCAGCAATATCCATCAGCCCCAGCATTTT.

The rearrangement joins TRBV9 to TRBJ2-3, with TRBD1 matching over 7 bases. In germline, CDR1 is SGDLS, CDR2 YYNGEE. V lost 3 bases, J lost 3 bases, and 4 bases stayed unmatched. The CDR3 runs 14 residues. In DNA, the CDR3 is TGTGCCAGCAGCGCCAAGACAGGGACAGATACGCAGTATTTT. This gives the protein CASSAKTGTDTQYF.

There are many counts of this clonotype. The chain uses TRBV18 and TRBJ2-7, with TRBD1 matching over 9 bases. The CDR3 consists of 15 residues. J gave up 6 bases and V 3 bases, and 9 bases lay outside the gene matches. In germline, CDR1 is KGHSH, CDR2 LQKENI. CDR3 nucleotide sequence: TGTGCCAGCTCACCGTCGGGGACAGGGTTGAGCGAGCAGTACTTC. Amino acids: CASSPSGTGLSEQYF.

V is TRBV29-1 and J is TRBJ2-1; 8 positions match TRBD1. Germline CDR1 SQVTM, CDR2 ANQGSEA. V was clipped by 7 bases and J by 7 bases; unmatched bases: 6. The CDR3 is 12 residues long. This CDR3 is CSASDRENEQFF. CDR3 in DNA: TGCAGCGCCTCGGACAGGGAGAATGAGCAGTTCTTC.

Notes on this clonotype: Given a much more abundant clone one base away, this may be a read error. This chain connects TRBV12-3 or TRBV12-4 to TRBJ2-2, with TRBD1 identical over 7 bases. The junction had 5 bases not matched to a gene; V was cut back by 6 bases and J by 4 bases. The CDR3 spans 14 residues. This CDR3 reads CASSIAGGTGELFF. The CDR3 DNA reads as TGTGCCAGCAGCATAGCAGGGGGCACCGGGGAGCTGTTTTTT.

The V and J genes are TRBV29-1 and TRBJ1-1; tentative D call: TRBD1 (5 bases). Trimming stripped 6 bases from V and 0 bases from J, with 11 bases between. CDR3 length: 13 amino acids. In germline, CDR1 is SQVTM, CDR2 ANQGSEA. For the CDR3, the DNA is TGCAGCGTGGGGGACGGAATGAACACTGAAGCTTTCTTT. Protein sequence: CSVGDGMNTEAFF.

This clonotype was detected ten times or more. The V and J genes are TRBV7-2 and TRBJ2-1; D ambiguous. This CDR3 is 14 amino acids long. CDR1 and CDR2 (germline): SGHTA, FQGNSA. The V end lost 1 base, the J end lost 2 bases, and 6 bases lay between the germline ends. The CDR3 DNA is TGTGCCAGCAGCTTAGATAGCACCTACAATGAGCAGTTCTTC. Translation gives CASSLDSTYNEQFF.

This clonotype has a count of ten or more. The V call is TRBV7-9, the J call TRBJ2-1; D perhaps matches TRBD2 (5 bases). Trimming left V 0 bases short and J 6 bases short, with 6 bases between. Looked up from germline, CDR1 is SEHNR and CDR2 is FQNEAQ (reference sequence). This CDR3 comprises 13 residues. CDR3 coding DNA: TGTGCCAGCAGCTTAGCGGGGAGCAATGAGCAGTTCTTC. It yields the protein CASSLAGSNEQFF.

This clonotype was picked up many times. The chain combines TRBV20-1 with TRBJ2-7, with TRBD1 matching 9 bases. The CDR3 has 15 amino acids. Germline loops: CDR1 DFQATT, CDR2 SNEGSKA (reference sequence). V gave up 3 bases and J gave up 6 bases; unmatched junction bases: 12. The CDR3 nucleotides read TGCAGTGCTAGGGGGGGGACAGGGAGGCCCTCCGAGCAGTACTTC. Protein sequence: CSARGGTGRPSEQYF.

This chain uses TRBV11-1 with TRBJ2-4; no definite D call. The germline CDR1 and CDR2 sequences are SGHAT and FQDESV (reference sequence). The CDR3 has 16 residues. V was cut by 3 bases and J by 7 bases, with 19 bases left in between. The CDR3 sequence is CASSLSGILLRNIQYF. The CDR3 coding sequence is TGTGCCAGCAGCTTGAGTGGCATTTTATTGCGGAACATTCAGTACTTC.

This chain joins TRBV9 and TRBJ2-5; possible D gene TRBD2, 5 bases. Per the germline V gene, CDR1 is SGDLS and CDR2 is YYNGEE. Trimming took 0 bases from V and 2 from J, leaving 8 bases between them. The CDR3 runs to 14 residues. CDR3 DNA sequence: TGTGCCAGCAGCGTAGCGGGATTTCAAGAGACCCAGTACTTC. Its protein is CASSVAGFQETQYF.

This sequence joins TRBV6-2 or TRBV6-3 and TRBJ2-1, with a tentative D call TRBD1 (5 bases). CDR3 length: 16 amino acids. CDR1 is MNHEY and CDR2 is SVGEGT in the germline V gene. V was cut by 7 bases and J by 6 bases, with 22 bases left in between. In DNA, the CDR3 is TGTGCCAGCATAGCCTCGAGATTTAACACAGGCAATGAGCAGTTCTTC. Translation gives CASIASRFNTGNEQFF.

This clonotype was seen repeatedly, ten times or more. This chain uses TRBV20-1 with TRBJ2-1, with D possibly matching TRBD2 (5 bases). Trimming shortened V by 6 bases and J by 9 bases, and 21 bases separated the two germline ends. The CDR3 covers 14 residues. Germline CDR1 and CDR2: DFQATT and SNEGSKA (reference sequence). CDR3 DNA: TGCAGTGCCCACCGTGCCGAGGCCCGGGGTGAGCAGTTCTTC. Its translation is CSAHRAEARGEQFF.

J is TRBJ2-3 and V is TRBV20-1; 14 bases agree with TRBD2. Per the germline V gene, CDR1 is DFQATT and CDR2 is SNEGSKA (reference sequence). Trimming cost V 6 bases and J 8 bases; bases outside gene matches: 7. CDR3 size: 14 residues. The CDR3 sequence is CSAETSGRAVTQYF. CDR3 nucleotides: TGCAGTGCCGAGACTAGCGGGAGGGCCGTTACGCAGTATTTT.

V is TRBV5-5 and J is TRBJ1-1, with D unresolved. The germline V gene has CDR1 SGHKS and CDR2 YYEKEE (reference sequence). Trimming took 3 bases from V and 2 from J, leaving 14 bases between them. The CDR3 contains 15 residues. CDR3 sequence (DNA): TGTGCCAGCAGCTGGCGTGGAGGTCCAAACACTGAAGCTTTCTTT. This codes for CASSWRGGPNTEAFF.

This chain uses TRBV7-9 with TRBJ1-5; D may be TRBD1 (6 bases). The J call may be mistaken, given a closer DNA end match to TRBJ2-3. The CDR3 has 15 residues. Germline V gene data show CDR1 as SEHNR and CDR2 as FQNEAQ (reference sequence). CDR3 nucleotide sequence: TGTGCCAGCAGCGGACAGCCGGGTAGCAATCAGCCCCAGTATTTT. It encodes CASSGQPGSNQPQYF.

The chain combines TRBV24-1 with TRBJ2-3; D gene ambiguous. V was pared by 0 bases and J by 2 bases, with 14 bases between. The CDR3 runs to 17 residues. Germline V gives CDR1 KGHDR, CDR2 SFDVKD. CDR3 in DNA: TGTGCCACCAGTGATTTGGCACGAGAAGGTGTCACAGATACGCAGTATTTT. Its translation: CATSDLAREGVTDTQYF.

V gene TRBV11-2 combines with J gene TRBJ2-2; perhaps TRBD2 as D (5 bases). CDR1 and CDR2 (germline): SGHAT, FQNNGV. The CDR3 extends over 13 amino acids. Trimming removed 5 bases at V and 7 bases at J, with 11 bases between. The CDR3 nucleotides read TGTGCCAGCAGCCCCTCCGGGGACGGGGAGCTGTTTTTT. It specifies CASSPSGDGELFF. Full variable domain (remainder filled in from reference TRBV11-2 and TRBJ2-2): EAGVAQSPRYKIIEKRQSVAFWCNPISGHATLYWYQQILGQGPKLLIQFQNNGVVDDSQLPKDRFSAERLKGVDSTLKIQPAKLEDSAVYLCASSPSGDGELFFGEGSRLTVL.

The J gene is TRBJ2-1, the V gene TRBV24-1; 12 bases align to TRBD1. CDR3 length equals 13 residues. V lost 10 bases, J lost 8 bases, and 5 bases stayed unmatched. Per germline, CDR1 KGHDR and CDR2 SFDVKD. The CDR3 here is CATRGQGADEQFF. The CDR3 DNA is TGTGCCACTAGGGGACAGGGGGCGGATGAGCAGTTCTTC.

The chain recombines TRBV12-3 or TRBV12-4 with TRBJ2-7; D possibly corresponds to TRBD2 (5 bases). CDR3 length: 12 residues. V lost 5 bases and J lost 5, with 10 bases in between. The CDR3 protein is CASSPTTHEQYF. CDR3 nucleotides: TGTGCCAGCAGTCCGACTACCCACGAGCAGTACTTC.

The rearrangement uses TRBV29-1 and TRBJ2-1; TRBD2 matches at 7 bases. The CDR3 covers 13 residues. Germline CDR1 reads SQVTM; CDR2 reads ANQGSEA. The V gene end was trimmed by 8 bases and the J gene end by 7 bases; junction bases not matched to a gene: 11. Here the CDR3 reads CSLRLAQTNEQFF. In nucleotides, the CDR3 is TGCAGCCTAAGACTAGCCCAAACAAATGAGCAGTTCTTC.

In its sample, this clonotype was seen a few times. This chain links TRBV27 with TRBJ2-5, with 10 bases lining up with TRBD1. V gave up 6 bases and J gave up 5 bases; unmatched junction bases: 9. The CDR3 is made up of 15 amino acids. From germline, CDR1 is MNHEY and CDR2 SMNVEV (reference sequence). The CDR3 nucleotides read TGTGCCAGCAGCCTCCGACAGGGGGCGGGGGAGACCCAGTACTTC. Its translation: CASSLRQGAGETQYF.

Comment on this clonotype: The junction does not match germline at one end; this may be a read error. The chain carries TRBV5-6 and TRBJ2-5; 8 bases line up with TRBD1. The CDR3 runs 15 residues. The V gene's germline CDR1 is SGHDT and CDR2 YYEEEE. The CDR3 protein is CASSSLTGAQGTQYF. The CDR3 region has the DNA TGTGCCAGCAGCTCCCTGACAGGGGCCCAAGGGACCCAGTACTTC.

This clonotype was picked up a small number of times. The V call is TRBV6-5, the J call TRBJ2-3; D remains ambiguous. Germline CDR1 reads MNHEY; CDR2 reads SVGAGI. The CDR3 length is 13 residues. V lost 0 bases, J lost 1 base, and 2 bases lay in between. CDR3 coding DNA: TGTGCCAGCAGTTACTCCGGCACAGATACGCAGTATTTT. This encodes CASSYSGTDTQYF.

V gene TRBV5-1 combines with J gene TRBJ2-7, with TRBD2 matching over 13 bases. Trimming cost V 4 bases and J 1 base; bases outside gene matches: 14. The CDR3 loop spans 19 amino acids. Germline values: CDR1 SGHRS, CDR2 YFSETQ. The CDR3 reads CASSLFRTSGSYTSYEQYF. CDR3 sequence (DNA): TGCGCCAGCAGCCTCTTTCGGACTAGCGGGAGCTACACTTCCTACGAGCAGTACTTC.